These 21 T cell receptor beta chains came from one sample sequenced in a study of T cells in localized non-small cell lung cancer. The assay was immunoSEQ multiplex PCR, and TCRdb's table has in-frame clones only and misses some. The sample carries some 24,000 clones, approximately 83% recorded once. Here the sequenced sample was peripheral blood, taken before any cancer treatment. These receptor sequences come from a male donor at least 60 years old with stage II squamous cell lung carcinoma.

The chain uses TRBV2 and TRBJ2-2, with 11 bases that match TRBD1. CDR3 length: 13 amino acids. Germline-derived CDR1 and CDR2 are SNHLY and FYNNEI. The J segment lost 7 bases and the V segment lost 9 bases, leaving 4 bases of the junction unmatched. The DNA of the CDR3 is TGTGCCAGAAGGGGACAGGGGGACGGGGAGCTGTTTTTT. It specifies CARRGQGDGELFF.

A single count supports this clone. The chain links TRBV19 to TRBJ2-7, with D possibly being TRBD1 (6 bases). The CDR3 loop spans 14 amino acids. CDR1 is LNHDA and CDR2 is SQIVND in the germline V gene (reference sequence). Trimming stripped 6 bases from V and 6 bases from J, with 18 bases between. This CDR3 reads CASSQASQGTEQYF. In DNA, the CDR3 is TGTGCCAGTAGCCAAGCCTCACAGGGCACCGAGCAGTACTTC.

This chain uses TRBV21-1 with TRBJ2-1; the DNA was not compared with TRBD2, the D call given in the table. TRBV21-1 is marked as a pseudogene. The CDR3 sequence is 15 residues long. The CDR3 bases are TGTGCCAGCAGCAAGACTAGCGGGAGAGACAATGAGCAGTTCTTC. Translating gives CASSKTSGRDNEQFF.

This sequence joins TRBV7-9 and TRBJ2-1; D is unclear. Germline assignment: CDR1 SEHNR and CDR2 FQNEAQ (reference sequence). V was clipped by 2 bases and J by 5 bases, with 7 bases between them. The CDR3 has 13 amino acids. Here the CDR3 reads CASSLNGDNEQFF. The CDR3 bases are TGTGCCAGCAGCTTAAACGGAGACAATGAGCAGTTCTTC.

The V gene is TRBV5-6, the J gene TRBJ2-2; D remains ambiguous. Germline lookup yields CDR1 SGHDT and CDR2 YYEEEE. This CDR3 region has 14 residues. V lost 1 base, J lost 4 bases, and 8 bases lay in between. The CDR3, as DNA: TGTGCCAGCAGCTTGAGAATGGGCACCGGGGAGCTGTTTTTT. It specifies CASSLRMGTGELFF.

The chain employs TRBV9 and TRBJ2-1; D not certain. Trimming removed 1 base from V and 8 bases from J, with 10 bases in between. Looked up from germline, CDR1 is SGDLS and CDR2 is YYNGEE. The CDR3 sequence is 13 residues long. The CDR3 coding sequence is TGTGCCAGCAGCGTATCAAGGAGCGATGAGCAGTTCTTC. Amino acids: CASSVSRSDEQFF.

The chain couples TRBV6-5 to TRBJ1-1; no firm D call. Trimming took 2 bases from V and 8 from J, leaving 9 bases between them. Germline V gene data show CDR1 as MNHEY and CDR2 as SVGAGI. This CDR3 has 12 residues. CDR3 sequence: CASSYVSGEAFF. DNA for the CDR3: TGTGCCAGCAGTTACGTCTCGGGGGAAGCTTTCTTT.

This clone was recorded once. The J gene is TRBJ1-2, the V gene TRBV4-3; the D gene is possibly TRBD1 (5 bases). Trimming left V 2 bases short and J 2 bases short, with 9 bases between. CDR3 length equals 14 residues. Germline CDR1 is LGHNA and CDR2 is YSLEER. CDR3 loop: CASSQSPGNYGYTF. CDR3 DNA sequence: TGCGCCAGCAGCCAAAGTCCAGGGAACTATGGCTACACCTTC.

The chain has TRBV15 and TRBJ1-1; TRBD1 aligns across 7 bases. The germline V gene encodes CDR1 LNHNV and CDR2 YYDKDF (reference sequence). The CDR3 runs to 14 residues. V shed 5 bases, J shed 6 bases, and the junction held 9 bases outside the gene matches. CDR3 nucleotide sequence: TGTGCCACCAGCGAGAAGACAGGGCCGGCTGAAGCTTTCTTT. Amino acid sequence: CATSEKTGPAEAFF.

CDR3 coding DNA: TGTGCCAGCAGCCATAGGGGCGGGGAGCTGTTTTTT. Protein: CASSHRGGELFF. The chain recombines TRBV7-2 with TRBJ2-2; the D gene is possibly TRBD1 (5 bases). This CDR3 has 12 residues. In germline, CDR1 is SGHTA, CDR2 FQGNSA. V was cut by 5 bases and J by 7 bases, with 8 bases left in between.

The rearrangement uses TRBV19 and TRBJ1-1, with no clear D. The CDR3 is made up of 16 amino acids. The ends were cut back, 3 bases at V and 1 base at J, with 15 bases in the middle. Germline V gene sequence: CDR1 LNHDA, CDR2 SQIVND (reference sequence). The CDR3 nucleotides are TGTGCCAGTAGTATGATCGGCAGGACCACGAACACTGAAGCTTTCTTT. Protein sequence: CASSMIGRTTNTEAFF.

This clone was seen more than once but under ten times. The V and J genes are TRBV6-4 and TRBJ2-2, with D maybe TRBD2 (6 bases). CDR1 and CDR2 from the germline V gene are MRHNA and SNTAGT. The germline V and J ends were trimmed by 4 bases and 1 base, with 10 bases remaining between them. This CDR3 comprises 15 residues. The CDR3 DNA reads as TGTGCCAGCAGTGCGGCTAGCGAGAACACCGGGGAGCTGTTTTTT. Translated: CASSAASENTGELFF.

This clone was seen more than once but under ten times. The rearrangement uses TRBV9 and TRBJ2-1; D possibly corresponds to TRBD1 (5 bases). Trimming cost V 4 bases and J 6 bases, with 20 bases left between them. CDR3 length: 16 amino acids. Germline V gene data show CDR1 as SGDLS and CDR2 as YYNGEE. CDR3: CASSPEAYRLGNEQFF. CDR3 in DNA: TGTGCCAGCAGCCCCGAGGCCTACAGGTTAGGCAATGAGCAGTTCTTC. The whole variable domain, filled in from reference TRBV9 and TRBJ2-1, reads DSGVTQTPKHLITATGQRVTLRCSPRSGDLSVYWYQQSLDQGLQFLIQYYNGEERAKGNILERFSAQQFPDLHSELNLSSLELGDSALYFCASSPEAYRLGNEQFFGPGTRLTVL.

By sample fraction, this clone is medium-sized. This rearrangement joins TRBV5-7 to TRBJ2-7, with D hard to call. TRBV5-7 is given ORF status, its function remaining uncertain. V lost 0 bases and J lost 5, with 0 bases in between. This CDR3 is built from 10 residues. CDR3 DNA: TGTGCCAGCAGCTTGGACGAGCAGTACTTC. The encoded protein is CASSLDEQYF.

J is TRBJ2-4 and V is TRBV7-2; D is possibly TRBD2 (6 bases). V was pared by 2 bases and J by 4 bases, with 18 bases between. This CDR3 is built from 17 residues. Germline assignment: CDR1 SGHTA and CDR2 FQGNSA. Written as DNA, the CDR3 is TGTGCCAGCAGCTTAAGTCCGGGCGCCGGGGGAAAAAACATTCAGTACTTC. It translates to CASSLSPGAGGKNIQYF.

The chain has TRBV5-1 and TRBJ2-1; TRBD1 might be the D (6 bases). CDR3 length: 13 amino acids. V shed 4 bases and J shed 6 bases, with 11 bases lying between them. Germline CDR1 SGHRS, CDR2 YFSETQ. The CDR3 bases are TGCGCCAGCAGCATCCAGGGGACCAATGAGCAGTTCTTC. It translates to CASSIQGTNEQFF.

The CDR3 nucleotides are TGTGCCAGCTCAGGGAGCCAACCCTACGAGCAGTACTTC. Protein sequence: CASSGSQPYEQYF. This chain uses TRBV19 with TRBJ2-7; D assignment may be TRBD1 or TRBD2 (5 bases each). Looked up from germline, CDR1 is LNHDA and CDR2 is SQIVND (reference sequence). V lost 9 bases, J lost 2 bases, and 14 bases lay in between. The CDR3 is 13 residues long.

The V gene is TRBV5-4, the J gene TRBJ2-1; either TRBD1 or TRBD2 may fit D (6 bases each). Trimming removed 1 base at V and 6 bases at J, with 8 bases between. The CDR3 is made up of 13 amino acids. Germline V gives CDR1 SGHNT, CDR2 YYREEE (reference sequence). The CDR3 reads CASSLKGGNEQFF. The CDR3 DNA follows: TGTGCCAGCAGCTTGAAGGGGGGCAATGAGCAGTTCTTC.

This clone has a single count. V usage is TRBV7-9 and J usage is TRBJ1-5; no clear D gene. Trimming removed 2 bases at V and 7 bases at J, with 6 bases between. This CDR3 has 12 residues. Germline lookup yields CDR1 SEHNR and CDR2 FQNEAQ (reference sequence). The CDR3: CASSLWEQPQHF. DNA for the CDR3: TGTGCCAGCAGCTTATGGGAGCAGCCCCAGCATTTT.

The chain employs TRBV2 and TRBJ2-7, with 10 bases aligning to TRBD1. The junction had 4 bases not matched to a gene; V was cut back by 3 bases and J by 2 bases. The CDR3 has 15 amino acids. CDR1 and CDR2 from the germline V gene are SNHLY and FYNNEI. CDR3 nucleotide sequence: TGTGCCAGCAGTGAGACGGGACAGGGGACCTACGAGCAGTACTTC. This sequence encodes CASSETGQGTYEQYF.

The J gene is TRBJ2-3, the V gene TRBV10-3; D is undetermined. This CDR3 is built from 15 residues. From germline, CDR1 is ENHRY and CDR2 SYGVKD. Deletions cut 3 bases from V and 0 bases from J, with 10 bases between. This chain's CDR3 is CAISDSGSSTDTQYF. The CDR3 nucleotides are TGTGCCATCAGTGACTCAGGCTCTAGCACAGATACGCAGTATTTT.